This T cell receptor (beta chain) was documented in a study of T cell responses to AZD1222 COVID-19 vaccine. Study conclusions and caveats: Researchers report vaccine-associated CD4 TCRs spanning spike, with dominance at 160-218 and 743-854. The donor group comprised mostly white British people and more females; the analysis possibly underestimated clonal diversity.

Second doses that came at about 4 or about 12 weeks were put together. Concerning this clone itself: The target antigen is unknown.

V lost 6 bases and J 2 bases, leaving 18 bases between the germline ends. The CDR3 is made up of 16 amino acids. Germline V CDR1 and CDR2: KGHSH, LQKENI. Sequencing was performed with immunoSEQ multiplex PCR; in TCRdb, only in-frame clones are kept and a portion is missing. The table records 150,000 to 200,000 clones, roughly 90% of them present only once. The rearrangement joins TRBV18 to TRBJ2-3; possibly TRBD2 for D (7 bases). The source material was peripheral blood, sampled 28 days after the second AZD1222 dose. The TCR comes from an adult who received the AZD1222 COVID-19 vaccine. In DNA, the CDR3 is TGTGCCAGCTCGCGCGGGGGCGGGACCCCCACAGATACGCAGTATTTT. It yields the protein CASSRGGGTPTDTQYF.